This entry concerns a single T cell receptor (beta chain). Antigen specificity is unknown. TCRdb passed the reads through MiXCR, listing each CDR3 protein once. The table shows approximately 34,000 distinct CDR3 sequences, with 52% occurring only once. The data belong to a study of T cell repertoires in cytomegalovirus infection. About the research overall: Indicated by public TCR beta signatures were CMV infection and matching HLA type.

CDR3 length: 13 residues. Per the germline V gene, CDR1 is MGHDK and CDR2 is SYGVNS. Trimming at V came to 4 bases and at J to 3 bases, leaving 0 bases not matched to a gene. Study observations and caveats: The ex vivo response showed dominance by HLA-C-restricted CMV-specific TCR beta clonotypes.

This TCR was sampled from a human donor in good health (CMV status not recorded). Some clones in this sample may be carry-over from other donors' samples. The sample in question was CD8+ T cells from cultured PBMCs, obtained from culture after CMV antigen stimulation. V and J are TRBV25-1 and TRBJ2-5; 9 positions agree with TRBD1. For the CDR3, the DNA is TGTGCCAGCAGTGGGACAGGGGAAGAGACCCAGTACTTC. Protein sequence: CASSGTGEETQYF.